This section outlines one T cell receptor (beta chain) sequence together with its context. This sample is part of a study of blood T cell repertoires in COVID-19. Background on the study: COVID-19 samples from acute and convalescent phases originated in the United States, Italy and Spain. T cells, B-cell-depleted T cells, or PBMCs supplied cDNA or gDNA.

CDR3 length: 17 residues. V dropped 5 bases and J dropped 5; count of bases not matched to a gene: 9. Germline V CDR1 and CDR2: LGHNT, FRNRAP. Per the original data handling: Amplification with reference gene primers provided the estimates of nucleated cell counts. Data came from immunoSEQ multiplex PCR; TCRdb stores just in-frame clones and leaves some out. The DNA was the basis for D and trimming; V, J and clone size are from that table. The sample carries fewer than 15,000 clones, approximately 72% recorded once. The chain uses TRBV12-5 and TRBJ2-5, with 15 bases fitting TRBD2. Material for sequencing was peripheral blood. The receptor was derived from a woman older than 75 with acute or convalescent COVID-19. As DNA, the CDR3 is TGTGCTAGTGGTACCAGGACTAGCGGGGGGGCCGGGGAGACCCAGTACTTC. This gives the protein CASGTRTSGGAGETQYF.